This entry lists 8 T cell receptor beta chains sequenced from one sample in a study of blood T cell repertoires in COVID-19. Some clones are missing from TCRdb's copy, which holds only in-frame ones; the method was immunoSEQ multiplex PCR. This sample has approximately 270,000 clones; about 79% occur once, and the top ten carry roughly 9.8%. The sequencing sample was made of peripheral blood. These receptors originate from a man older than 75 with acute or convalescent COVID-19.

This clone showed up just once. The rearrangement uses TRBV9 and TRBJ2-2; TRBD2 matches at 8 bases. J was trimmed by 1 base and V by 4 bases; bases with no gene match: 9. CDR3 length equals 17 residues. Germline V gives CDR1 SGDLS, CDR2 YYNGEE. This chain's CDR3 is CASSIKSGGRNTGELFF. CDR3 DNA sequence: TGTGCCAGCAGCATAAAATCGGGAGGGAGGAACACCGGGGAGCTGTTTTTT.

This chain connects TRBV5-4 to TRBJ2-5; D not resolved. V was pared by 0 bases and J by 5 bases, with 5 bases between. The CDR3 totals 12 residues. CDR1 is SGHNT and CDR2 is YYREEE in the germline V gene (reference sequence). The CDR3 sequence: CASSLASETQYF. For the CDR3, the DNA is TGTGCCAGCAGCTTGGCCTCTGAGACCCAGTACTTC.

The J gene is TRBJ1-5, the V gene TRBV19; 9 positions match TRBD1. CDR1 is LNHDA, CDR2 SQIVND, per germline (reference sequence). This CDR3 comprises 15 residues. Trimming cost V 9 bases and J 2 bases; bases outside gene matches: 8. In DNA form, the CDR3 reads TGTGCCAGCCACAGGGGGCTCCCCGGCAATCAGCCCCAGCATTTT. Protein sequence: CASHRGLPGNQPQHF.

This clone was recorded only once. The chain uses TRBV18 and TRBJ1-1; D is unresolved. The CDR3 is 14 residues long. The ends were cut back, 2 bases at V and 0 bases at J, with 7 bases in the middle. Germline V gene sequence: CDR1 KGHSH, CDR2 LQKENI. DNA of the CDR3: TGTGCCAGCTCACCAGGAGCGATGAACACTGAAGCTTTCTTT. It is translated as CASSPGAMNTEAFF. Together with reference TRBV18 and TRBJ1-1, the CDR3 gives the full variable domain: NAGVMQNPRHLVRRRGQEARLRCSPMKGHSHVYWYRQLPEEGLKFMVYLQKENIIDESGMPKERFSAEFPKEGPSILRIQQVVRGDSAAYFCASSPGAMNTEAFFGQGTRLTVV.

This rearrangement joins TRBV18 to TRBJ1-2; 10 nucleotides match TRBD1. The CDR3 runs 17 residues. Trimming took 3 bases from V and 6 from J; bases not matched to a gene: 13. The germline V gene has CDR1 KGHSH and CDR2 LQKENI. CDR3 DNA: TGTGCCAGCTCACCCCTCTCCGGGACAGGGGTACGCGATGGCTACACCTTC. This sequence encodes CASSPLSGTGVRDGYTF.

Concerning this clone: This sample includes further DNA sequences coding for the same CDR3. This chain uses TRBV9 with TRBJ1-6; 10 bases are shared with TRBD1. Trimming removed 4 bases from V and 6 bases from J; junction bases left unmatched: 4. The germline V gene encodes CDR1 SGDLS and CDR2 YYNGEE. The CDR3 totals 15 residues. The CDR3 coding sequence is TGTGCCAGCAGCCCAAGGGACAGGGGTAATTCACCCCTCCACTTT. Translating it yields CASSPRDRGNSPLHF.

The genes are TRBV24-1 and TRBJ1-3, with D perhaps matching TRBD1 (5 bases). V dropped 4 bases and J dropped 0 bases, with 9 bases sitting between them. CDR1 and CDR2 (germline): KGHDR, SFDVKD. The CDR3 is made up of 15 amino acids. This CDR3 reads CATSDTGSSGNTIYF. CDR3 coding DNA: TGTGCCACCAGTGACACAGGTAGCTCTGGAAACACCATATATTTT.

The chain employs TRBV27 and TRBJ2-2, with 10 bases that match TRBD1. J was trimmed by 6 bases and V by 3 bases; bases with no gene match: 10. Germline V gives CDR1 MNHEY, CDR2 SMNVEV (reference sequence). CDR3 length: 17 residues. CDR3 region: CASSFLGSGTGAGELFF. For the CDR3, the DNA is TGTGCCAGCAGTTTCTTGGGGTCCGGGACAGGGGCCGGGGAGCTGTTTTTT.